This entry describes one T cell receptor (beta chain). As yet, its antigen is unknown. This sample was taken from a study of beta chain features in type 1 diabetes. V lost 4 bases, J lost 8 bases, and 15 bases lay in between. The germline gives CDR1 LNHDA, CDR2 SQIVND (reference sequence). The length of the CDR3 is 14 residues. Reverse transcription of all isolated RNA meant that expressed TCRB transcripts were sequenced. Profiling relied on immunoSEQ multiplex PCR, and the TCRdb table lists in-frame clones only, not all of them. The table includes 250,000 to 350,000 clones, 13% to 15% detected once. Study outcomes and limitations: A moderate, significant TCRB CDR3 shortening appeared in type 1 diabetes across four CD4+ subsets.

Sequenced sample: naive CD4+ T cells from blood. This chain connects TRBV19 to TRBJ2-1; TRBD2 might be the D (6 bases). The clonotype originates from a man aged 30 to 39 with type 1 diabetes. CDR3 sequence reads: CASSSKGWEDEQFF. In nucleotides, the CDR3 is TGTGCCAGTAGTAGCAAAGGGTGGGAGGATGAGCAGTTCTTC.